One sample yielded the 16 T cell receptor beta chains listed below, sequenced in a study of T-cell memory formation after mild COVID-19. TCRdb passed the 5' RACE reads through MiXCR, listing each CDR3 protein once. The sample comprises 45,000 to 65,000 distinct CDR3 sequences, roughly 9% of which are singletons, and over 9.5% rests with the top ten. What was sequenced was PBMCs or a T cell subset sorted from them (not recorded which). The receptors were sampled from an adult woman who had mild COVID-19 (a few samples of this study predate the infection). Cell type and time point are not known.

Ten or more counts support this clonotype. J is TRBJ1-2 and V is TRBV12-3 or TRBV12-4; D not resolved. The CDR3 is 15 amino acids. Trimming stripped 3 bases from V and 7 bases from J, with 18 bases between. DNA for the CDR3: TGTGCCAGCAGTTTTGGCCGGGCCAAACTCGGTGGCTACACCTTC. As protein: CASSFGRAKLGGYTF.

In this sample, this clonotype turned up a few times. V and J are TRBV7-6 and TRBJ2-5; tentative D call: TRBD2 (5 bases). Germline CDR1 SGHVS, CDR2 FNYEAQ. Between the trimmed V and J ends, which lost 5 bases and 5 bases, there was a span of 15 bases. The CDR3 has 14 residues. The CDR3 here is CASSLGLPWETQYF. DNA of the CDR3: TGTGCCAGCAGCCTAGGACTGCCATGGGAGACCCAGTACTTC.

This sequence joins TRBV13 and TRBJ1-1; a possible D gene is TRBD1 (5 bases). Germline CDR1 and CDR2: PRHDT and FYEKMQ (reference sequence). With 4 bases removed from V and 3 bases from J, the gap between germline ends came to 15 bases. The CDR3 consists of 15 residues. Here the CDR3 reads CASSSVWGVDTEAFF. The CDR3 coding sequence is TGTGCCAGCAGCTCCGTGTGGGGCGTCGACACTGAAGCTTTCTTT.

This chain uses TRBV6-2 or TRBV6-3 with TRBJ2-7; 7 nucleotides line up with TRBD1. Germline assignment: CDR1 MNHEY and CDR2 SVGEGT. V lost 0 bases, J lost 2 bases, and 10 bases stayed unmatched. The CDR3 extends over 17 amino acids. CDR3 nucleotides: TGTGCCAGCAGTTACTCGAGTGGGACAGTTGCAACCTACGAGCAGTACTTC. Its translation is CASSYSSGTVATYEQYF.

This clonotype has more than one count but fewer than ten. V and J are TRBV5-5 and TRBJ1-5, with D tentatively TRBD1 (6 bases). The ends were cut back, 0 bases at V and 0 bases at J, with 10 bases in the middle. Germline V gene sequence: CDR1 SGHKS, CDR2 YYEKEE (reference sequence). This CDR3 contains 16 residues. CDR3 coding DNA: TGTGCCAGCAGCTTGGTTTGGGGGCCTAGCAATCAGCCCCAGCATTTT. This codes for CASSLVWGPSNQPQHF.

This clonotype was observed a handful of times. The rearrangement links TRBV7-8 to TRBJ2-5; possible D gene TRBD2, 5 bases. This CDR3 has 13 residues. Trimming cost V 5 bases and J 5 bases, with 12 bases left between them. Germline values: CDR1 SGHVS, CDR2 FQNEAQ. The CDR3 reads CASSPREGETQYF. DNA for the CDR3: TGTGCCAGCAGCCCCCGAGAGGGCGAGACCCAGTACTTC.

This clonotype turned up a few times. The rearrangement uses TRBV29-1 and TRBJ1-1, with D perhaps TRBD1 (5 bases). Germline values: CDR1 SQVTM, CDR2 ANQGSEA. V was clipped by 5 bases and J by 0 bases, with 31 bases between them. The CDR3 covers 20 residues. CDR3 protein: CSVLPGTGLGRILVNTEAFF. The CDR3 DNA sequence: TGCAGCGTTCTCCCCGGGACGGGCCTTGGACGTATCCTTGTGAACACTGAAGCTTTCTTT.

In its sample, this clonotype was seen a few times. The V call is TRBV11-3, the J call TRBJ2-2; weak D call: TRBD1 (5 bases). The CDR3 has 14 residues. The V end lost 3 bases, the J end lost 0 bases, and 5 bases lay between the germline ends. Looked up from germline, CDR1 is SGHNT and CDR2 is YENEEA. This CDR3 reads CASSFRANTGELFF. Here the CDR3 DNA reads TGTGCCAGCAGCTTCAGGGCGAACACCGGGGAGCTGTTTTTT.

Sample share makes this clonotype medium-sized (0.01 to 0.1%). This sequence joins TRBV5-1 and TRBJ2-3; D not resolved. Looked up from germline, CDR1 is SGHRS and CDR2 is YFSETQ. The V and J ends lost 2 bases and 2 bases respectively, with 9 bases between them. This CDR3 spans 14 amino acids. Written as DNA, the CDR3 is TGCGCCAGCAGCTTTAGGCAGGCCACAGATACGCAGTATTTT. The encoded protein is CASSFRQATDTQYF.

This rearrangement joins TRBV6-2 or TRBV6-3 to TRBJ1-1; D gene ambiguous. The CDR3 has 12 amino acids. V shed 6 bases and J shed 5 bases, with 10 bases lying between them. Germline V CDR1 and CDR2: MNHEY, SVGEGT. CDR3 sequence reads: CASREGWTEAFF. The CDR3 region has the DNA TGTGCCAGCAGGGAAGGGTGGACTGAAGCTTTCTTT.

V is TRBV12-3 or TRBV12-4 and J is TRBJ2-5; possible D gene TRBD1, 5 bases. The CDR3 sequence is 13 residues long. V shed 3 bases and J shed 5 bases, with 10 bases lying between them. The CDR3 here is CASSFGRGETQYF. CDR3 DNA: TGTGCCAGCAGTTTCGGTAGGGGCGAGACCCAGTACTTC.

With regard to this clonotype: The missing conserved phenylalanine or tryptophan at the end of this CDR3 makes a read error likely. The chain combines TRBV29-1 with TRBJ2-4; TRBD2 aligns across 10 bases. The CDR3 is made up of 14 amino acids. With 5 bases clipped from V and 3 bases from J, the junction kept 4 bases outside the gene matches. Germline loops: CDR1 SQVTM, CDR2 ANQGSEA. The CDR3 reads CSVRLAGVKNIQYC. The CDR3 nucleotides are TGCAGCGTTAGGCTAGCGGGGGTCAAAAACATTCAGTACTGC.

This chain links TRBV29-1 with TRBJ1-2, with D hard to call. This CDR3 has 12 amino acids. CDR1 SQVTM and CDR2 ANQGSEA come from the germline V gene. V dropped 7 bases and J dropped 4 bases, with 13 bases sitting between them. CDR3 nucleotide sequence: TGCAGCGCTATATATGGGGTCTATGGCTACACCTTC. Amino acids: CSAIYGVYGYTF.

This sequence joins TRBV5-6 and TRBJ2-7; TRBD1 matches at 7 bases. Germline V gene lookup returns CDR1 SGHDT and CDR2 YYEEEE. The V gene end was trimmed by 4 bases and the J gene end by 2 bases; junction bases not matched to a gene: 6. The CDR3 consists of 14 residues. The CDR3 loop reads CASSTIQGTYEQYF. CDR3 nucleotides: TGTGCCAGCAGCACAATACAGGGGACCTACGAGCAGTACTTC.

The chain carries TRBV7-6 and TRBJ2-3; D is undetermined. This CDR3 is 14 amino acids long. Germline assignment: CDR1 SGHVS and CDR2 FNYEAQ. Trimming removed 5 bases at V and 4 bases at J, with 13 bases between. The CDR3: CASSKEGLADTQYF. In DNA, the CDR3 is TGTGCCAGCAGCAAGGAAGGGCTGGCAGATACGCAGTATTTT.

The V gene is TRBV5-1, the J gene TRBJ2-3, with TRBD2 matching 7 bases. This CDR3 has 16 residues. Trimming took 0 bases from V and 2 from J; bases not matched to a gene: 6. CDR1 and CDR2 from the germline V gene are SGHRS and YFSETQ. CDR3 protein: CASSLAASGYTDTQYF. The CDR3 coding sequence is TGCGCCAGCAGCTTGGCGGCTAGCGGATACACAGATACGCAGTATTTT.